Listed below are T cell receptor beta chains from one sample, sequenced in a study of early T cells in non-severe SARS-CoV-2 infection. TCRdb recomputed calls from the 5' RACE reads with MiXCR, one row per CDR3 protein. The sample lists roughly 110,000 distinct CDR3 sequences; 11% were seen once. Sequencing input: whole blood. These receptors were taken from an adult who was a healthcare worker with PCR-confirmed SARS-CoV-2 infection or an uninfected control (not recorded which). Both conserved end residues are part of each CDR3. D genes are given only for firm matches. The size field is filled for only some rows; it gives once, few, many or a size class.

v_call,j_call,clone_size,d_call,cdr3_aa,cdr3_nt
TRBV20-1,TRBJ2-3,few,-,CSANVGSDADTQYF,TGCAGTGCAAATGTCGGGAGTGACGCAGATACGCAGTATTTT
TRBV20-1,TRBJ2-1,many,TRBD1,CSARDPGDRAYNEQFF,TGCAGTGCTAGAGATCCTGGGGACAGGGCTTACAATGAGCAGTTCTTC
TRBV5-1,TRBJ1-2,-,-,CASSLGRDYGYTF,TGCGCCAGCAGCCTGGGACGGGACTATGGCTACACCTTC
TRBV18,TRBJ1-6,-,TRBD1,CASSPPRQGANSPLHF,TGTGCCAGCTCACCACCACGGCAGGGGGCGAATTCACCCCTCCACTTT
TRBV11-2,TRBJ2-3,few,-,CASSLERGTTDTQYF,TGTGCCAGCAGCTTGGAGAGAGGGACGACGGATACGCAGTATTTT
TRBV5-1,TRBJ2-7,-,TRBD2,CASSYGGATEQYF,TGCGCCAGCAGCTACGGGGGGGCTACCGAGCAGTACTTC
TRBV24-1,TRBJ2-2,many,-,CATSALTGIQGDGELFF,TGTGCCACCAGTGCCCTCACCGGGATCCAAGGTGACGGGGAGCTGTTTTTT
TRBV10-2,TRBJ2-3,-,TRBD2,CASTTGLAGGRTDTQYF,TGCGCCAGCACAACGGGACTAGCGGGAGGACGCACAGATACGCAGTATTTT
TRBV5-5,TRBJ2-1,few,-,CASSSGAPGREQFF,TGTGCCAGCAGCTCCGGGGCCCCCGGCCGGGAGCAGTTCTTC
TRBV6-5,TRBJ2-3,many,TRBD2,CASSYSGAGVFTSTDTQYF,TGTGCCAGCAGTTACTCAGGAGCGGGAGTTTTTACTAGCACAGATACGCAGTATTTT
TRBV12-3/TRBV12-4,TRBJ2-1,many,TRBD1,CASGQGAGNEQFF,TGTGCCAGCGGACAGGGGGCAGGCAATGAGCAGTTCTTC
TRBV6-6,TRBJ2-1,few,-,CAAAAGPSYNEQFF,TGTGCCGCGGCTGCAGGACCTTCCTACAATGAGCAGTTCTTC
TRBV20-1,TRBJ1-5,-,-,CAGTASNQPQHF,TGCGCCGGGACGGCTAGCAATCAGCCCCAGCATTTT
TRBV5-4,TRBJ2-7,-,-,CASSLTPTYEQYF,TGTGCCAGCAGCTTGACCCCTACCTACGAGCAGTACTTC
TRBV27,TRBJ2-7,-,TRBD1,CASSTLGTGSYEQYF,TGTGCCAGCAGTACCCTCGGGACAGGCTCCTACGAGCAGTACTTC